This TCR beta chain was documented in a study of OX40 agonist ivuxolimab in advanced cancers. Background on the study: Ivuxolimab, which is an agonistic anti-OX40 (CD134) antibody, was administered to the patients. While on treatment, patients had intravenous ivuxolimab at 0.01 to 10 mg/kg every 2 weeks.

Of note for this clone: As yet, its antigen is unknown.

General study findings and limits: The expanded peripheral T cells' antigen specificity was not determined.

Patients who had autoimmune disease history or got systemic immunosuppression were left out. Germline V gene sequence: CDR1 MDHEN, CDR2 SYDVKM. The CDR3 loop spans 14 amino acids. Trimming stripped 7 bases from V and 3 bases from J, with 16 bases between. Data came from immunoSEQ multiplex PCR; TCRdb stores just in-frame clones and leaves some out. The sample includes around 37,000 clones, nearly 85% seen only once; the top ten take less than 25%. This sample comprised CD4+ or CD8+ T cells sorted from blood, obtained in a trial of the OX40 agonist ivuxolimab. This chain joins TRBV28 and TRBJ2-7; weak D call: TRBD1 (7 bases). The TCR originated in an adult with an advanced solid tumor such as melanoma, head and neck, liver or kidney cancer. CDR3 DNA sequence: TGTGCCAGCACGGGGGAACAGGGGTACTACGAGCAGTACTTC. Encoded protein: CASTGEQGYYEQYF.